The clone carrying this T cell receptor beta chain was seen a few times. This sample is part of a study of cytomegalovirus exposure and HLA in healthy donors. Across the study: In a previous analysis, 117 million unique TCR beta sequences were found from 170 million or so T cells.

The PCR had 60 Vbeta and 13 Jbeta primers. Sequencing used immunoSEQ multiplex PCR; TCRdb keeps in-frame clones, though not all of them. The sample holds roughly 130,000 clones; 60% to 75% are singletons and the top ten take 5.8%. Germline assignment: CDR1 ENHRY and CDR2 SYGVKD. This CDR3 comprises 19 residues. The V end lost 6 bases, the J end lost 1 base, and 22 bases lay between the germline ends. Sequencing was performed on PBMCs. The origin of this receptor is a woman aged 45-65 years in good health and CMV-seropositive. This rearrangement joins TRBV10-3 to TRBJ2-6; D is perhaps TRBD2 (7 bases). The DNA for the CDR3 is TGTGCCATCAGCGAGAAGGGCGGGAGAGGGGGGTCTGGGGCCAACGTCCTGACTTTC. As protein: CAISEKGGRGGSGANVLTF.